The 10 T cell receptor beta chains given below trace back to one sample, sequenced in a study of cytomegalovirus exposure and HLA in healthy donors. 13 Jbeta primers and 60 Vbeta primers were used for the PCR. Profiling relied on immunoSEQ multiplex PCR, and the TCRdb table lists in-frame clones only, not all of them. The table shows approximately 210,000 clones, with about 80% occurring only once. Material for sequencing was PBMCs. The receptors stem from a woman aged 35 to 49 in good health and CMV-seronegative.

This clone was detected a few times. The genes are TRBV28 and TRBJ2-1; 9 nucleotides match TRBD2. Germline V gene data show CDR1 as MDHEN and CDR2 as SYDVKM. The CDR3 length is 13 residues. The CDR3 DNA follows: TGTGCGGGCTCGACTAGCGGCTACAATGAGCAGTTCTTC. It specifies CAGSTSGYNEQFF.

The CDR3 is CASLQGARSNEKLFF. Written as DNA, the CDR3 is TGTGCCAGCCTGCAGGGGGCCAGGTCTAATGAAAAACTGTTTTTT. This chain links TRBV2 with TRBJ1-4; TRBD1 matches 8 bases. The germline V gene encodes CDR1 SNHLY and CDR2 FYNNEI. With V trimmed by 8 bases and J by 3 bases, 8 bases remained unmatched. The CDR3 is 15 amino acids.

The chain links TRBV18 to TRBJ1-2, with a weak D call TRBD1 (6 bases). The CDR3 runs 14 residues. V gave up 6 bases and J gave up 0 bases, with 11 bases separating them. Germline assignment: CDR1 KGHSH and CDR2 LQKENI. The CDR3 loop reads CASSSGTTNYGYTF. The CDR3, as DNA: TGTGCCAGCTCGTCCGGGACAACTAACTATGGCTACACCTTC.

This sequence joins TRBV19 and TRBJ2-3, with D perhaps matching TRBD1 (5 bases). V lost 7 bases to trimming and J lost 6 bases, with 14 bases between them. In germline, CDR1 is LNHDA, CDR2 SQIVND (reference sequence). CDR3 length equals 13 residues. The CDR3 is CASTTGHRDTQYF. The CDR3 coding sequence is TGTGCCAGTACGACCGGGCACAGGGATACGCAGTATTTT.

The V and J genes are TRBV7-9 and TRBJ2-7; D is possibly TRBD2 (5 bases). The CDR3 length is 14 residues. Looked up from germline, CDR1 is SEHNR and CDR2 is FQNEAQ (reference sequence). Trimming took off 1 base at V and 5 bases at J, with 12 bases between the two ends. CDR3 region: CASSLGGLGNEQYV. The DNA of the CDR3 is TGTGCCAGCAGCTTAGGAGGGTTAGGGAACGAGCAGTACGTC.

J is TRBJ2-6 and V is TRBV5-1, with TRBD1 matching 10 bases. Germline CDR1 reads SGHRS; CDR2 reads YFSETQ. Trimming at V came to 2 bases and at J to 1 base, leaving 9 bases not matched to a gene. The CDR3 extends over 19 amino acids. This CDR3 reads CASSFTLTGGFSGANVLTF. CDR3 sequence (DNA): TGCGCCAGCAGCTTTACCTTGACAGGGGGCTTTTCTGGGGCCAACGTCCTGACTTTC.

The chain links TRBV6-6 to TRBJ1-2; 9 bases align to TRBD1. This CDR3 is built from 16 residues. Germline values: CDR1 MNHNY, CDR2 SVGAGI (reference sequence). V lost 5 bases to trimming and J lost 3 bases; unmatched junction nucleotides: 10. The CDR3 coding sequence is TGTGCCAGCAGTCCGACCGGGACAGGGTGGGACTATGGCTACACCTTC. This encodes CASSPTGTGWDYGYTF.

The chain recombines TRBV6-4 with TRBJ2-1; 9 positions match TRBD1. This CDR3 contains 16 residues. With V trimmed by 2 bases and J by 12 bases, 14 bases remained unmatched. Germline assignment: CDR1 MRHNA and CDR2 SNTAGT. The CDR3 region is CASSDTSRDRVGGQFF. The CDR3 DNA is TGTGCCAGCAGTGACACGTCCCGGGACAGGGTTGGAGGGCAGTTCTTC.

The V gene is TRBV5-6, the J gene TRBJ2-5, with D possibly being TRBD1 (6 bases). Between the trimmed V and J ends, which lost 3 bases and 2 bases, there was a span of 8 bases. This CDR3 region has 13 residues. The germline CDR1 and CDR2 sequences are SGHDT and YYEEEE. The CDR3 is CASSSTGQETQYF. CDR3 coding DNA: TGTGCCAGCAGCTCAACAGGGCAAGAGACCCAGTACTTC. Supplemented by reference TRBV5-6 and TRBJ2-5, the full variable domain reads DAGVTQSPTHLIKTRGQQVTLRCSPKSGHDTVSWYQQALGQGPQFIFQYYEEEERQRGNFPDRFSGHQFPNYSSELNVNALLLGDSALYLCASSSTGQETQYFGPGTRLLVL.

The gene calls are TRBV4-2 and TRBJ2-1, with 13 nucleotides matching TRBD2. The CDR3 extends over 17 amino acids. Per germline, CDR1 LGHNA and CDR2 YNFKEQ. V lost 3 bases to trimming and J lost 0 bases; unmatched junction nucleotides: 2. As DNA, the CDR3 is TGTGCCAGCAGCCAGGGGACTAGCGGGAACTCCTACAATGAGCAGTTCTTC. Its translation: CASSQGTSGNSYNEQFF.